A selection of T cell receptor beta chains follows, all from one sample in a study of shared clonotypes between healthy human individuals. Libraries were prepared by immunoSEQ multiplex PCR; TCRdb keeps only in-frame clonotypes and omits some of them. The sample carries over 800,000 clones, about 92% recorded once. Sequences were obtained from naive CD8+ T cells sorted from blood. These TCRs come from a man aged 25-45 years in good health. CDR3s include the opening cysteine and the closing phenylalanine or tryptophan. The order of the fields is CDR3 DNA, CDR3 protein, J gene, V gene, clone size, D gene. The D gene is left open where the match is weak. A row's size may be missing; if present it is once, few, many or a size class.

TGTGCCAGCAGTTTAGGGAGGGTAGAAATCAATGAGCAGTTCTTC | CASSLGRVEINEQFF | TRBJ2-1 | TRBV28 | - | TRBD2
TGTGCCAGCAGCTTGGCCATGGGAAACATTCAGTACTTC | CASSLAMGNIQYF | TRBJ2-4 | TRBV5-4 | - | -
TGCAGCGTTGAAGATAGGGGCAATGAGCAGTTCTTC | CSVEDRGNEQFF | TRBJ2-1 | TRBV29-1 | once | -
TGTGCCACCAGCACCTCAAGTGTGGGGGTATGGGAGACCCAGTACTTC | CATSTSSVGVWETQYF | TRBJ2-5 | TRBV15 | - | -
TGTGCCAGCAGCGTAAGGGCGAACGGGAGGAGCTCCTACAATGAGCAGTTCTTC | CASSVRANGRSSYNEQFF | TRBJ2-1 | TRBV9 | - | TRBD2
TGCGCCAGCAGCCAGACCCCCGGGACAGTCCAACTCTCTGGGGCCAACGTCCTGACTTTC | CASSQTPGTVQLSGANVLTF | TRBJ2-6 | TRBV4-1 | - | TRBD1
TGTGCCTGGAGTAAATGGGAAACGACAGGGTTTTATGAAGCTTTCTTT | CAWSKWETTGFYEAFF | TRBJ1-1 | TRBV30 | - | TRBD1
TGTGCCAGCAGCCTCCCTCGGGCGGTCAGTGGTGGCTACACCTTC | CASSLPRAVSGGYTF | TRBJ1-2 | TRBV7-3 | - | -
TGCGCCAGCAGCCGTGGACAGGCGACGCTTAATGAAAAACTGTTTTTT | CASSRGQATLNEKLFF | TRBJ1-4 | TRBV4-3 | few | TRBD1
TGTGCCAGCAGCTTGTTGGTAGGTGAGCAGTTCTTC | CASSLLVGEQFF | TRBJ2-1 | TRBV7-9 | - | -
TGTGCCAGCTCCCCGAGAGGGAGGGCAAACGGGGAGCTGTTTTTT | CASSPRGRANGELFF | TRBJ2-2 | TRBV27 | - | TRBD2
TGCGCCACCAACTCAGGGACTAACTATGGCTACACCTTC | CATNSGTNYGYTF | TRBJ1-2 | TRBV10-2 | - | -
TGTGCCAGCAGCGCCGGGGCGAACTATGGCTACACCTTC | CASSAGANYGYTF | TRBJ1-2 | TRBV7-9 | - | -
TGTGCCAGCAGCGTAGGGGGCGACACTGAAGCTTTCTTT | CASSVGGDTEAFF | TRBJ1-1 | TRBV9 | - | -
TGTGCCAGCAGTTTAACTCTGCGGGAGGGAGAGACCCAGTACTTC | CASSLTLREGETQYF | TRBJ2-5 | TRBV28 | - | TRBD2
TGTGCCAGCAGTGAAGCTGTGGCCGGCTACTCCTACGAGCAGTACTTC | CASSEAVAGYSYEQYF | TRBJ2-7 | TRBV6-1 | - | -
TGTGCCAGCATGGGACTAGCGGGAGATGAGCAGTTCTTC | CASMGLAGDEQFF | TRBJ2-1 | TRBV27 | few | TRBD2
TGTGCCAGTACCCAGGGAATTGAAGAGACCCAGTACTTC | CASTQGIEETQYF | TRBJ2-5 | TRBV25-1 | - | -
TGTGCCAGCAGTGATCAGGGGGCAGGTACTGAAGCTTTCTTT | CASSDQGAGTEAFF | TRBJ1-1 | TRBV2 | - | TRBD1
TGTGCCAGCAGTTTATCGAGACCAGGGTTCGGGTCGAAAGATACGCAGTATTTT | CASSLSRPGFGSKDTQYF | TRBJ2-3 | TRBV27 | - | -
TGTGCCATCACCCACGGGACAGGGACCTACGAGCAGTACTTC | CAITHGTGTYEQYF | TRBJ2-7 | TRBV10-3 | - | TRBD1
TGCGCCAGCAGTGTTGGGTGGGGGTTTACCAAAAACATTCAGTACTTC | CASSVGWGFTKNIQYF | TRBJ2-4 | TRBV10-2 | - | -
TGTGCCAGCAGCTTATTATCGGCCCTCGGGGAGACCCAGTACTTC | CASSLLSALGETQYF | TRBJ2-5 | TRBV5-4 | - | -
TGTGCCAGCAGTGAAGGACTAGCGGGAGTCGAGCAGTACTTC | CASSEGLAGVEQYF | TRBJ2-7 | TRBV6-1 | - | TRBD2